This TCR beta chain was identified in a study of T-cell memory formation after mild COVID-19. The germline CDR1 and CDR2 sequences are SGHRS and YFSETQ. V lost 4 bases and J lost 7; bases outside the gene matches: 10. CDR3 length equals 15 residues. General study points: Contracting CD4+ clones were located mainly in CM and EM, and CD8+ clones in EMRA.

TCR alpha and TCR beta cDNA libraries with sample barcodes and UMIs came from 5'RACE using constant-segment primers. TCRdb itself ran the 5' RACE reads through MiXCR, one entry per CDR3 protein. The sample contains about 430,000 distinct CDR3 sequences, around 24% of which appear only once. As regards this clonotype: Its antigen is still unknown.

This receptor was identified in an adult woman who had mild COVID-19 (a few samples of this study predate the infection). Cell type and time point are not known. Sequenced: PBMCs or a T cell subset sorted from them (not recorded which). The chain combines TRBV5-1 with TRBJ2-3; the match to TRBD2 covers 9 bases. The CDR3 bases are TGCGCCAGCAGCAACAGGCTAGCGGGAACGTATACGCAGTATTTT. Encoded protein: CASSNRLAGTYTQYF.